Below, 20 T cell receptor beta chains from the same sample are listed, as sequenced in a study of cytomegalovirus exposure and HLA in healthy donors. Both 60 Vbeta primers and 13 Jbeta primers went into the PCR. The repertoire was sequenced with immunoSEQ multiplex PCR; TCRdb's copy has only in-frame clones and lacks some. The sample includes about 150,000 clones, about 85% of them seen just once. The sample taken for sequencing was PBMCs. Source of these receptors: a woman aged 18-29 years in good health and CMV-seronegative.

CDR3 amino acids: CASSLGPSRVTGELFF. The CDR3 DNA reads as TGTGCCAGCAGCTTGGGGCCGTCCCGTGTCACCGGGGAGCTGTTTTTT. The chain uses TRBV7-3 and TRBJ2-2; the D gene is possibly TRBD1 (5 bases). CDR1 and CDR2 from the germline V gene are SGHTA and FQGTGA. CDR3 length: 16 amino acids. Trimming took 3 bases from V and 4 from J, leaving 15 bases between them.

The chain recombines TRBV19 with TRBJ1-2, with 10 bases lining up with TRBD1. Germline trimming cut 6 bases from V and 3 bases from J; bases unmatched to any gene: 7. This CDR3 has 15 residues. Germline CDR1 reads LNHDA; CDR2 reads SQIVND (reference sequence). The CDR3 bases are TGTGCCAGTAGCGAATCCGGGACAGGGGACTATGGCTACACCTTC. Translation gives CASSESGTGDYGYTF.

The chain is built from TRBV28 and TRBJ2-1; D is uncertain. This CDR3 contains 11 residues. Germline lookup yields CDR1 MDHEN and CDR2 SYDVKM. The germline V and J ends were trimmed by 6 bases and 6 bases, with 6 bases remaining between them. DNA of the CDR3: TGTGCCAGCAGATCCCTCAATGAGCAGTTCTTC. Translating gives CASRSLNEQFF.

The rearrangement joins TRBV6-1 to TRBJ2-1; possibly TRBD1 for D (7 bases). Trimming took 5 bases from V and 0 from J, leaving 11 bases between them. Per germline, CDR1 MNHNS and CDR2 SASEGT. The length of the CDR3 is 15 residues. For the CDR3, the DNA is TGTGCCAGCAGTTCCCAGGGGGGCTCCTACAATGAGCAGTTCTTC. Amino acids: CASSSQGGSYNEQFF.

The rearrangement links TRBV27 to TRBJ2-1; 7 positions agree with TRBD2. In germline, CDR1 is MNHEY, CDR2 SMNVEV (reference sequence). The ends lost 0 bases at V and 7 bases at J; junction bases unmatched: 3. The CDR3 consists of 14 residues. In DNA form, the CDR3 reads TGTGCCAGCAGTTTATCGTGGGGGGGAAATGAGCAGTTCTTC. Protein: CASSLSWGGNEQFF.

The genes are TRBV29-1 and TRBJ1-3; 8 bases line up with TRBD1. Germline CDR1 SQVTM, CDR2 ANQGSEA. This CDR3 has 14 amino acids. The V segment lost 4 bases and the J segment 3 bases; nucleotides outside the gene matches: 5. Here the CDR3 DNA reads TGCAGCGTTGTACGGGACAGGAATGGAAACACCATATATTTT. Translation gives CSVVRDRNGNTIYF.

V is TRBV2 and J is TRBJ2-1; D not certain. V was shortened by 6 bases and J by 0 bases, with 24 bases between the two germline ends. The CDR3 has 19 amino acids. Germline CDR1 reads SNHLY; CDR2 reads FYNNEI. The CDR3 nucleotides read TGTGCCAGCAGCGAAAGCGAAGAAGATGCAACGAGCTCCTACAATGAGCAGTTCTTC. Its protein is CASSESEEDATSSYNEQFF. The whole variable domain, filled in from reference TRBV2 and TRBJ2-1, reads EPEVTQTPSHQVTQMGQEVILRCVPISNHLYFYWYRQILGQKVEFLVSFYNNEISEKSEIFDDQFSVERPDGSNFTLKIRSTKLEDSAMYFCASSESEEDATSSYNEQFFGPGTRLTVL.

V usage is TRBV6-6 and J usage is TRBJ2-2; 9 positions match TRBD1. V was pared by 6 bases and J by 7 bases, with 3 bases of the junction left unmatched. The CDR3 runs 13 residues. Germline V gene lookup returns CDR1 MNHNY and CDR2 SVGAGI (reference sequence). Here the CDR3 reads CASSPTGGGELFF. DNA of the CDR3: TGTGCCAGCAGCCCGACAGGGGGCGGGGAGCTGTTTTTT.

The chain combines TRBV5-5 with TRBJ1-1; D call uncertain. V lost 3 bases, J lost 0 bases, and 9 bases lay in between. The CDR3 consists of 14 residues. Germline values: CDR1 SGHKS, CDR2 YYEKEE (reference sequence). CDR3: CASSSRQMNTEAFF. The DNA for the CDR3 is TGTGCCAGCAGCTCTAGGCAAATGAACACTGAAGCTTTCTTT. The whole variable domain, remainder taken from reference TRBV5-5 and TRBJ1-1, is DAGVTQSPTHLIKTRGQQVTLRCSPISGHKSVSWYQQVLGQGPQFIFQYYEKEERGRGNFPDRFSARQFPNYSSELNVNALLLGDSALYLCASSSRQMNTEAFFGQGTRLTVV.

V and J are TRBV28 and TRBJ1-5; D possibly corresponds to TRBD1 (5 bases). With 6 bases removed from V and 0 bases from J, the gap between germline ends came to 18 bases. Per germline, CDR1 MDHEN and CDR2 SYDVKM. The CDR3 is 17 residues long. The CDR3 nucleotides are TGTGCCAGCAGAGGAGGGCGAACTGGGGGTAGCAATCAGCCCCAGCATTTT. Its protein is CASRGGRTGGSNQPQHF.

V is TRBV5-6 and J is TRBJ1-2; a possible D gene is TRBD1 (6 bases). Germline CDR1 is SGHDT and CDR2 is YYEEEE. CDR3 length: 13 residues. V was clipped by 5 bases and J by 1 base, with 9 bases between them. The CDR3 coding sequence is TGTGCCAGCAGAATAGGGGGTAACTATGGCTACACCTTC. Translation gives CASRIGGNYGYTF.

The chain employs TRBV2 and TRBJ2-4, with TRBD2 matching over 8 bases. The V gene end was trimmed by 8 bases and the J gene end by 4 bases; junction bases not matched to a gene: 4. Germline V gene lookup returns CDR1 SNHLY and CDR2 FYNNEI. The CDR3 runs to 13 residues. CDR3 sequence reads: CASLGRVKNIQYF. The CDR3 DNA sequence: TGTGCCAGCCTCGGGAGGGTTAAAAACATTCAGTACTTC.

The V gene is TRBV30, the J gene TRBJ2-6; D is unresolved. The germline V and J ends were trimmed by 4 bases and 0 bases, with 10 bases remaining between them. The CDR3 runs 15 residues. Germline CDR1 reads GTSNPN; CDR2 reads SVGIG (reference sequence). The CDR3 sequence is CAWIGGSSGANVLTF. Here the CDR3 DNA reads TGTGCCTGGATTGGCGGCAGCTCTGGGGCCAACGTCCTGACTTTC.

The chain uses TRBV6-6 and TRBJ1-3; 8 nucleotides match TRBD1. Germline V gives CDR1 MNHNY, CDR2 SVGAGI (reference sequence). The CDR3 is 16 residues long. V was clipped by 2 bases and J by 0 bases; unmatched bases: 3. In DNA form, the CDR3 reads TGTGCCAGCAGTTACGGGACAGGCAGCTCTGGAAACACCATATATTTT. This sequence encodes CASSYGTGSSGNTIYF.

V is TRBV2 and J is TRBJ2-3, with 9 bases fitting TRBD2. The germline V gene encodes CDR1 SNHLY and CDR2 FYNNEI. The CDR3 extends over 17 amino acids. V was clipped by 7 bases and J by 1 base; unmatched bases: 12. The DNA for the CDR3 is TGTGCCAGCACTTCCTGGTTTGTAGCGGGGGGCACAGATACGCAGTATTTT. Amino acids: CASTSWFVAGGTDTQYF.

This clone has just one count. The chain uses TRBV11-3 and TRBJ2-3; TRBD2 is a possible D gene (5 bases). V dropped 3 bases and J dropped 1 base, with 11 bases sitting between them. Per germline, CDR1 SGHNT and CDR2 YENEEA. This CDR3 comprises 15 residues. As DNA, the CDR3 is TGTGCCAGCAGCTTCGGGAACCCCGGCACAGATACGCAGTATTTT. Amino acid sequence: CASSFGNPGTDTQYF.

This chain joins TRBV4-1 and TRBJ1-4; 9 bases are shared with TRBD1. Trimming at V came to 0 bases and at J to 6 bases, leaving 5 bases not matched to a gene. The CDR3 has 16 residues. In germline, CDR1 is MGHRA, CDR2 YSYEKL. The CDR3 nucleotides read TGCGCCAGCAGCCAAGACTGGACAGGGGAGGATGAAAAACTGTTTTTT. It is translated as CASSQDWTGEDEKLFF.

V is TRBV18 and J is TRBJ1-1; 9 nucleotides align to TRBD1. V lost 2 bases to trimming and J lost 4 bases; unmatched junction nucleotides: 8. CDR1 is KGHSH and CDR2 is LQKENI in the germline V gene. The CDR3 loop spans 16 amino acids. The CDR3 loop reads CASSPYRGRGGTEAFF. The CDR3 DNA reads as TGTGCCAGCTCACCATACAGGGGGCGAGGTGGCACTGAAGCTTTCTTT. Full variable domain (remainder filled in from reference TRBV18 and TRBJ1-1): NAGVMQNPRHLVRRRGQEARLRCSPMKGHSHVYWYRQLPEEGLKFMVYLQKENIIDESGMPKERFSAEFPKEGPSILRIQQVVRGDSAAYFCASSPYRGRGGTEAFFGQGTRLTVV.

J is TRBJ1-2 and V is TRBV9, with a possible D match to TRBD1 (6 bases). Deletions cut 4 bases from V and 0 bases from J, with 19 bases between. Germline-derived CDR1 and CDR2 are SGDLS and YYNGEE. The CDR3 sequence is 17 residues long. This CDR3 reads CASSHEDSPKANYGYTF. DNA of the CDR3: TGTGCCAGCAGCCATGAGGACAGCCCAAAAGCTAACTATGGCTACACCTTC.

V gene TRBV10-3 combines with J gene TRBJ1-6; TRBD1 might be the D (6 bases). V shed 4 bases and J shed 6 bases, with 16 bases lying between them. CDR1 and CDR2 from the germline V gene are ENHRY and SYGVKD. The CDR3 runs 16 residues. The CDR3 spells CAISGGQVDRNSPLHF. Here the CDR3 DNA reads TGTGCCATCAGTGGGGGGCAGGTCGACCGTAATTCACCCCTCCACTTT.